This T cell receptor (beta chain) was recorded in a study of T cell changes during pregnancy in multiple sclerosis. Sequencing used immunoSEQ multiplex PCR; TCRdb keeps in-frame clones, though not all of them. The sample has 90,000 to 120,000 clones; less than 95% are singletons. Sequenced here: peripheral blood, sampled in the third trimester of pregnancy. The clonotype was recovered from a female donor in good health, enrolled as a control in a pregnancy study.

CDR3 sequence (DNA): TGCGCCAGCAGCTCCTGGACAGGGGAAAACACTGAAGCTTTCTTT. This gives the protein CASSSWTGENTEAFF. The chain recombines TRBV5-1 with TRBJ1-1, with 9 bases fitting TRBD1. The germline V gene has CDR1 SGHRS and CDR2 YFSETQ. The CDR3 sequence is 15 residues long. V dropped 3 bases and J dropped 2; count of bases not matched to a gene: 5.